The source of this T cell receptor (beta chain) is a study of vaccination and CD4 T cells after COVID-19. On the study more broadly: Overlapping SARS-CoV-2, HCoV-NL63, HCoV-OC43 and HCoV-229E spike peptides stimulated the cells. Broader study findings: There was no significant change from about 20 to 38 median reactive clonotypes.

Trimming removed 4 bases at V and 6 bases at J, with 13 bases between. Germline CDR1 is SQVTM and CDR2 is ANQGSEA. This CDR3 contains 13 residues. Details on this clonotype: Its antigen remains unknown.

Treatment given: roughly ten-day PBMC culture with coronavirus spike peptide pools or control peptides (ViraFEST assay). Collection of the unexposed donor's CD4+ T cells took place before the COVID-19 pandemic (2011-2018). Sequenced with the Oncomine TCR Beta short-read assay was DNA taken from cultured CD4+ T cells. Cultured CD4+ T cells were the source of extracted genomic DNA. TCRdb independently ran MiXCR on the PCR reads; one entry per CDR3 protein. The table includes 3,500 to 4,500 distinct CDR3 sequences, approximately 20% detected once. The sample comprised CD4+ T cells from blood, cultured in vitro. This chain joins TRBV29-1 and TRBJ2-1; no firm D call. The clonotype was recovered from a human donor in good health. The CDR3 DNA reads TGCAGCGTTGGTCGAGGCTCGCCCAATGAGCAGTTCTTC. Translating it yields CSVGRGSPNEQFF.